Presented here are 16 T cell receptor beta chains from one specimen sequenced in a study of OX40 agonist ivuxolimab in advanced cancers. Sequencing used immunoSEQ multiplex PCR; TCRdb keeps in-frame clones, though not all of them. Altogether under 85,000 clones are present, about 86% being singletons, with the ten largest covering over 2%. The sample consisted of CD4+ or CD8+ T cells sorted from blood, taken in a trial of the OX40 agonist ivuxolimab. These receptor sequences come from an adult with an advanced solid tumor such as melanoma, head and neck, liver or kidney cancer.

CDR3 nucleotide sequence: TGTGCCAGCAGCTTATTGGGGACAGTGAACACTGAAGCTTTCTTT. This sequence encodes CASSLLGTVNTEAFF. The chain employs TRBV7-8 and TRBJ1-1; TRBD1 aligns across 7 bases. Germline V CDR1 and CDR2: SGHVS, FQNEAQ. The J segment lost 0 bases and the V segment lost 2 bases, leaving 3 bases of the junction unmatched. This CDR3 has 15 residues.

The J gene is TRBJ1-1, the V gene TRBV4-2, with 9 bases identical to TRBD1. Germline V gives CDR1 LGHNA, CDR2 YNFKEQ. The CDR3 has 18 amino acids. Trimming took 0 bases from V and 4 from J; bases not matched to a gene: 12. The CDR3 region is CASSQEGDSGQGTTEAFF. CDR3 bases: TGTGCCAGCAGCCAAGAGGGGGATTCGGGACAGGGCACCACTGAAGCTTTCTTT.

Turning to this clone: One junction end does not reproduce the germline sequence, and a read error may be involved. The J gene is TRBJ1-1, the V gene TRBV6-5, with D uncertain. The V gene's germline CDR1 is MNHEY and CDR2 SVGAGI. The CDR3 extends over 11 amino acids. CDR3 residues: CASSFRGIEHF. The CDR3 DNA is TGTGCCAGCAGTTTCCGAGGGATTGAGCACTTT.

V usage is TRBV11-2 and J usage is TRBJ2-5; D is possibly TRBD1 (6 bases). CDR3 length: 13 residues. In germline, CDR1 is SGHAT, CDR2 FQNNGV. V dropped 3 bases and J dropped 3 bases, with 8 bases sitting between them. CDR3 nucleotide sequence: TGTGCCAGCAGCTTCACAGGGAAAGAGACCCAGTACTTC. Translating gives CASSFTGKETQYF.

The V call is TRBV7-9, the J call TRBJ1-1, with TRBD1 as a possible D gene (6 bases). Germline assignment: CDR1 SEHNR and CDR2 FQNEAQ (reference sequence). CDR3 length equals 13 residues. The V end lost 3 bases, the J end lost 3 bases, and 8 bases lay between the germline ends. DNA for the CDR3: TGTGCCAGCAGCTTGGGGGCGTACACTGAAGCTTTCTTT. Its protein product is CASSLGAYTEAFF. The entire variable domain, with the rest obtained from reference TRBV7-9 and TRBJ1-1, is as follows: DTGVSQNPRHKITKRGQNVTFRCDPISEHNRLYWYRQTLGQGPEFLTYFQNEAQLEKSRLLSDRFSAERPKGSFSTLEIQRTEQGDSAMYLCASSLGAYTEAFFGQGTRLTVV.

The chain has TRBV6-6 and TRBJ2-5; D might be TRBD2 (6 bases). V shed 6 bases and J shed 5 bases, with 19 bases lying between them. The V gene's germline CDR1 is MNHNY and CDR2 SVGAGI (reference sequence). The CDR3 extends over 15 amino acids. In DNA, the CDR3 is TGTGCCAGCAGCTCTGGTTCGGGACTGAGGGAGACCCAGTACTTC. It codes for CASSSGSGLRETQYF.

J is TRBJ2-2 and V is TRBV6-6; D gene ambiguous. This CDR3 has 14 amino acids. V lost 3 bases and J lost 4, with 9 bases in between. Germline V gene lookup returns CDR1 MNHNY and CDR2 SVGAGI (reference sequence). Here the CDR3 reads CASSYRPPTGELFF. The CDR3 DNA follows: TGTGCCAGCAGTTATAGACCCCCCACCGGGGAGCTGTTTTTT.

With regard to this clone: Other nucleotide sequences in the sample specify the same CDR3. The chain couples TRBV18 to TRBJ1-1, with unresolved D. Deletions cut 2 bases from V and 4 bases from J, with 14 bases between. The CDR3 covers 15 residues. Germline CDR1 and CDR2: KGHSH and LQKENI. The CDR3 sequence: CASSPYRGDGTEAFF. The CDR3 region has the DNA TGTGCCAGCTCACCATACCGCGGGGATGGCACTGAAGCTTTCTTT. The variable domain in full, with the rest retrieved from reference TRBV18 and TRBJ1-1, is NAGVMQNPRHLVRRRGQEARLRCSPMKGHSHVYWYRQLPEEGLKFMVYLQKENIIDESGMPKERFSAEFPKEGPSILRIQQVVRGDSAAYFCASSPYRGDGTEAFFGQGTRLTVV.

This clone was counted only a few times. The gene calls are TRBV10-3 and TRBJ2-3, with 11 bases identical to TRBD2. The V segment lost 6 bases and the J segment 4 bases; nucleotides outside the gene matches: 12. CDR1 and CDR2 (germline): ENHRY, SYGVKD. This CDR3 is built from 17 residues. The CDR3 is CAIRADNSGGAPDTQYF. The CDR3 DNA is TGTGCCATCAGGGCAGATAATAGCGGGGGGGCTCCAGATACGCAGTATTTT.

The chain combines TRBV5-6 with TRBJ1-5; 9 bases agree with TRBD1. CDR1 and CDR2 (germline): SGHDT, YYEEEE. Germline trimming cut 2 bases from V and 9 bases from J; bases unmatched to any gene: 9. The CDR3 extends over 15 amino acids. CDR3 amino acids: CASSLNTGGPRPQHF. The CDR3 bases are TGTGCCAGCAGCTTAAATACAGGGGGCCCGCGGCCCCAGCATTTT.

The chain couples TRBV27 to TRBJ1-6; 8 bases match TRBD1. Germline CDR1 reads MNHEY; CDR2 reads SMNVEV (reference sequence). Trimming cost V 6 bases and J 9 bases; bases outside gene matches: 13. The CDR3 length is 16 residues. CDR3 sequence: CASRGSGQGAFSPLHF. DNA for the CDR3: TGTGCCAGCAGGGGGTCTGGGCAGGGGGCTTTTTCACCCCTCCACTTT.

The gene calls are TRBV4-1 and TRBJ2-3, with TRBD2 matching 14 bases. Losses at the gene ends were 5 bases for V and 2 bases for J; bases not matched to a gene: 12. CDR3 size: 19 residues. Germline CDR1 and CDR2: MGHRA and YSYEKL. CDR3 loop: CASSTPGGLAGAVTDTQYF. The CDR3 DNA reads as TGCGCCAGCAGCACCCCGGGGGGACTAGCGGGGGCCGTCACAGATACGCAGTATTTT.

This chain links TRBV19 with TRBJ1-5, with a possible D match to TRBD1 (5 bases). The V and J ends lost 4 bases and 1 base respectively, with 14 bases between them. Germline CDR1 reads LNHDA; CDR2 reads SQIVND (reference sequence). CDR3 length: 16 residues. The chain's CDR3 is CASSTTSGLSNQPQHF. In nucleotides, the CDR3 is TGTGCCAGTAGTACGACCTCAGGGTTGAGCAATCAGCCCCAGCATTTT.

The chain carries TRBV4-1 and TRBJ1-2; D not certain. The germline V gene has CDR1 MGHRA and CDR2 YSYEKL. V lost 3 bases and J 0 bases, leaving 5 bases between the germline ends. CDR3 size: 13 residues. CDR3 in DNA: TGCGCCAGCAGCCACTCGGCTAACTATGGCTACACCTTC. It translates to CASSHSANYGYTF.

CDR3 residues: CASSLVVYPGGSSGNTIYF. CDR3 bases: TGTGCCAGCAGCTTAGTTGTTTATCCGGGTGGAAGCTCTGGAAACACCATATATTTT. The chain couples TRBV7-2 to TRBJ1-3; the D is unclear. The CDR3 has 19 amino acids. CDR1 and CDR2 (germline): SGHTA, FQGNSA. V lost 1 base, J lost 0 bases, and 19 bases lay in between.

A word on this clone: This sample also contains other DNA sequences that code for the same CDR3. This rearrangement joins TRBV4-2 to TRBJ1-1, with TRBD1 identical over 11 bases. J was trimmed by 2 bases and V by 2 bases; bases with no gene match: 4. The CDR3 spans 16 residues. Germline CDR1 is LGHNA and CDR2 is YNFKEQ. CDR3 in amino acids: CASSQQDRGPNTEAFF. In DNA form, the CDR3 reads TGTGCCAGCAGCCAACAGGACAGGGGGCCAAACACTGAAGCTTTCTTT.